This T cell receptor (beta chain) was profiled in a study of T cell responses to AZD1222 COVID-19 vaccine. This CDR3 contains 15 residues. V lost 1 base and J lost 9; bases outside the gene matches: 7. Germline values: CDR1 SGHRS, CDR2 YFSETQ. Repertoires were generated with immunoSEQ multiplex PCR, while TCRdb's copy carries only in-frame clones and drops some. Found here are about 69,000 clones, about 80% of them singletons; the top ten hold over 12%. Pooling of second doses given at about 4 or about 12 weeks was done. Study-level results: Along spike, vaccine-associated CD4 TCRs were found throughout, with dominance at 160-218 and 743-854. Clonal diversity was possibly underestimated; the donors were predominantly white British and more often female.

With regard to this clone: Its target is unknown.

This TCR was recovered from an adult who received the AZD1222 COVID-19 vaccine. The sample here was peripheral blood, taken 28 days after the second AZD1222 dose. The chain employs TRBV5-1 and TRBJ1-6; 7 bases map to TRBD1. The CDR3 sequence is CASSLISGGSSPLHF. CDR3 in DNA: TGCGCCAGCAGCTTGATTTCAGGGGGTTCTTCACCCCTCCACTTT.